A single sample gave rise to the 30 T cell receptor beta chains below, sequenced in a study of somatic mutations in cytotoxic T cells in rheumatoid arthritis. Profiling relied on immunoSEQ multiplex PCR, and the TCRdb table lists in-frame clones only, not all of them. This table holds tens of thousands of clones, approximately 80% found once. The sequenced sample was CD8+ T cells sorted from blood. The receptor source for this set is an adult with rheumatoid arthritis.

This chain links TRBV9 with TRBJ2-3; TRBD2 aligns across 8 bases. Losses at the gene ends were 1 base for V and 4 bases for J; bases not matched to a gene: 5. The CDR3 is 15 residues long. From germline, CDR1 is SGDLS and CDR2 YYNGEE. The CDR3 nucleotides read TGTGCCAGCAGCGTAACGGGGGGGCCTCCAGATACGCAGTATTTT. This codes for CASSVTGGPPDTQYF.

The chain carries TRBV5-3 and TRBJ2-3, with D perhaps matching TRBD2 (7 bases). TRBV5-3 is sorted into the ORF group, with uncertain function. The CDR3 spans 16 residues. V was pared by 0 bases and J by 2 bases, with 13 bases between. The CDR3 DNA sequence: TGTGCCAGAAGCTTGGTAAGGGGGGGGCCCACAGATACGCAGTATTTT. Its protein is CARSLVRGGPTDTQYF.

This CDR3 reads CASSFTGGVEKLFF. CDR3 bases: TGTGCCAGCAGCTTCACAGGGGGCGTGGAAAAACTGTTTTTT. The chain uses TRBV7-2 and TRBJ1-4; TRBD1 agrees at 9 bases. The CDR3 is made up of 14 amino acids. CDR1 and CDR2 from the germline V gene are SGHTA and FQGNSA. V was pared by 3 bases and J by 8 bases, with 4 bases of the junction left unmatched.

V usage is TRBV25-1 and J usage is TRBJ1-1; D remains unclear. This CDR3 contains 14 residues. Trimming took off 4 bases at V and 0 bases at J, with 9 bases between the two ends. CDR1 and CDR2 (germline): MGHDK, SYGVNS. This CDR3 is CASSGASMNTEAFF. The CDR3 coding sequence is TGTGCCAGCAGTGGGGCAAGCATGAACACTGAAGCTTTCTTT.

CDR3 in DNA: TGCGCCAGCAGCCAATTTGTAGCGGGGAGCCACAATGAGCAGTTCTTC. The encoded protein is CASSQFVAGSHNEQFF. V and J are TRBV4-1 and TRBJ2-1; 8 bases match TRBD2. V gave up 2 bases and J gave up 5 bases; unmatched junction bases: 8. The germline V gene has CDR1 MGHRA and CDR2 YSYEKL. CDR3 length: 16 amino acids.

This chain links TRBV28 with TRBJ1-4; 8 positions match TRBD1. V shed 2 bases, J shed 4 bases, and the junction held 3 bases outside the gene matches. The germline V gene encodes CDR1 MDHEN and CDR2 SYDVKM. CDR3 length equals 15 residues. The chain's CDR3 is CASSLGTGFNEKLFF. The CDR3 DNA reads as TGTGCCAGCAGTTTAGGGACAGGTTTTAATGAAAAACTGTTTTTT.

The chain combines TRBV11-2 with TRBJ2-1; D gene ambiguous. Germline CDR1 reads SGHAT; CDR2 reads FQNNGV. The CDR3 consists of 11 residues. The V and J ends lost 8 bases and 11 bases respectively, with 13 bases between them. CDR3 nucleotides: TGTGCCAGCCCCTCAGAAGGAAAGCAGTTCTTC. Translating it yields CASPSEGKQFF.

The chain recombines TRBV9 with TRBJ2-1, with D perhaps TRBD1 or TRBD2 (6 bases each). Trimming cost V 3 bases and J 0 bases, with 10 bases left between them. CDR3 length equals 15 residues. Germline-derived CDR1 and CDR2 are SGDLS and YYNGEE. As DNA, the CDR3 is TGTGCCAGCAGCGAGGGGGGAAGCTCCTACAATGAGCAGTTCTTC. This sequence encodes CASSEGGSSYNEQFF.

The rearrangement uses TRBV21-1 and TRBJ1-4. TRBV21-1 is reported as a pseudogene. The CDR3 is 15 amino acids. CDR3 loop: CASSRNGVLNEKLFF. In nucleotides, the CDR3 is TGTGCCAGCAGCAGGAACGGGGTACTTAATGAAAAACTGTTTTTT.

This chain uses TRBV7-3 with TRBJ2-5, with a tentative D call TRBD2 (5 bases). Trimming stripped 2 bases from V and 5 bases from J, with 12 bases between. Germline-derived CDR1 and CDR2 are SGHTA and FQGTGA. The CDR3 spans 14 residues. The DNA for the CDR3 is TGTGCCAGCAGCTTATCTGGGAGCAGGGAGACCCAGTACTTC. As protein: CASSLSGSRETQYF. Full variable domain (remainder filled in from reference TRBV7-3 and TRBJ2-5): GAGVSQTPSNKVTEKGKYVELRCDPISGHTALYWYRQSLGQGPEFLIYFQGTGAADDSGLPNDRFFAVRPEGSVSTLKIQRTERGDSAVYLCASSLSGSRETQYFGPGTRLLVL.

The chain is built from TRBV6-6 and TRBJ2-7; D not resolved. This CDR3 is 12 amino acids long. CDR1 is MNHNY and CDR2 is SVGAGI in the germline V gene (reference sequence). The V gene lost 8 bases and the J gene lost 4 bases, with 12 bases spanning the gap. The CDR3 DNA follows: TGTGCCAGCGGTAGGCCAGCGTACGAGCAGTACGTC. Translating it yields CASGRPAYEQYV.

The chain links TRBV5-6 to TRBJ2-7, with D maybe TRBD2 (5 bases). The V end lost 2 bases, the J end lost 6 bases, and 6 bases lay between the germline ends. The length of the CDR3 is 11 residues. Germline lookup yields CDR1 SGHDT and CDR2 YYEEEE. The CDR3 here is CASSFGGEQYF. In DNA form, the CDR3 reads TGTGCCAGCAGCTTCGGAGGCGAGCAGTACTTC.

The chain uses TRBV9 and TRBJ2-2; D gene uncertain. CDR3 size: 18 residues. V was cut by 0 bases and J by 5 bases, with 20 bases left in between. The germline CDR1 and CDR2 sequences are SGDLS and YYNGEE. The CDR3 loop reads CASSVEGEGWVRTGELFF. CDR3 nucleotides: TGTGCCAGCAGCGTAGAGGGCGAAGGTTGGGTTCGTACCGGGGAGCTGTTTTTT.

This clone appeared once. The chain is built from TRBV7-9 and TRBJ2-5, with D hard to call. Germline V gene data show CDR1 as SEHNR and CDR2 as FQNEAQ (reference sequence). Trimming pared 5 bases from V and 4 bases from J, leaving 20 bases between. The CDR3 extends over 16 amino acids. CDR3 sequence: CASSPQALGLRETQYF. DNA for the CDR3: TGTGCCAGCAGCCCCCAGGCATTAGGTTTGCGAGAGACCCAGTACTTC.

J is TRBJ1-1 and V is TRBV7-6, with a possible D match to TRBD1 (6 bases). The CDR3 runs to 16 residues. Trimming removed 2 bases at V and 3 bases at J, with 16 bases between. The germline V gene encodes CDR1 SGHVS and CDR2 FNYEAQ. CDR3 region: CASSLRLGGSYTEAFF. CDR3 DNA sequence: TGTGCCAGCAGCTTAAGATTGGGGGGCTCTTACACTGAAGCTTTCTTT.

The chain is built from TRBV11-2 and TRBJ2-3, with D possibly being TRBD1 or TRBD2 (5 bases each). This CDR3 has 15 residues. Germline CDR1 and CDR2: SGHAT and FQNNGV. The germline V and J ends were trimmed by 3 bases and 1 base, with 11 bases remaining between them. The CDR3 loop is CASSFRGWGTDTQYF. CDR3 sequence (DNA): TGTGCCAGCAGCTTCCGGGGCTGGGGCACAGATACGCAGTATTTT.

V and J are TRBV7-8 and TRBJ2-7; 13 bases match TRBD2. The CDR3 runs to 17 residues. The germline gives CDR1 SGHVS, CDR2 FQNEAQ. V lost 5 bases, J lost 3 bases, and 10 bases stayed unmatched. CDR3 loop: CASSQALAGGPRYEQYF. In nucleotides, the CDR3 is TGTGCCAGCAGCCAAGCACTAGCGGGAGGGCCTCGCTACGAGCAGTACTTC.

This clone appeared once. The rearrangement links TRBV5-1 to TRBJ2-5; D uncertain. With 4 bases removed from V and 5 bases from J, the gap between germline ends came to 15 bases. This CDR3 region has 14 residues. Germline CDR1 and CDR2: SGHRS and YFSETQ. The CDR3: CASSPESARETQYF. DNA of the CDR3: TGCGCCAGCAGCCCGGAGAGCGCCCGGGAGACCCAGTACTTC.

The chain couples TRBV19 to TRBJ2-3; TRBD2 matches 12 bases. J lost 4 bases, V lost 6 bases, and 8 bases had no gene match. CDR1 and CDR2 (germline): LNHDA, SQIVND (reference sequence). CDR3 length equals 16 residues. The CDR3 DNA reads TGTGCCAGTAGCCGACTAGCGGGAGACCTGCCAGATACGCAGTATTTT. This sequence encodes CASSRLAGDLPDTQYF.

The gene calls are TRBV13 and TRBJ2-7; 7 positions match TRBD2. V was pared by 5 bases and J by 3 bases, with 4 bases of the junction left unmatched. Germline V gene data show CDR1 as PRHDT and CDR2 as FYEKMQ (reference sequence). The CDR3 sequence is 13 residues long. CDR3 sequence: CASSPGLVYEQYF. The CDR3 DNA reads TGTGCCAGCAGCCCTGGACTAGTCTACGAGCAGTACTTC.

This rearrangement joins TRBV13 to TRBJ2-3, with 9 positions matching TRBD2. V shed 5 bases and J 2 bases; nucleotides not matched to a gene: 8. Germline lookup yields CDR1 PRHDT and CDR2 FYEKMQ (reference sequence). CDR3 length: 16 amino acids. CDR3 DNA sequence: TGTGCCAGCAGCCCGATGACTAGCGGAATCACAGATACGCAGTATTTT. It translates to CASSPMTSGITDTQYF. Using reference TRBV13 and TRBJ2-3 for the parts outside the CDR3, the full variable domain is AAGVIQSPRHLIKEKRETATLKCYPIPRHDTVYWYQQGPGQDPQFLISFYEKMQSDKGSIPDRFSAQQFSDYHSELNMSSLELGDSALYFCASSPMTSGITDTQYFGPGTRLTVL.

The chain combines TRBV7-6 with TRBJ1-2; D remains ambiguous. The CDR3 runs to 13 residues. Germline CDR1 reads SGHVS; CDR2 reads FNYEAQ. V lost 4 bases, J lost 4 bases, and 10 bases lay in between. The CDR3, as DNA: TGTGCCAGCAGCTCCAGCGGAGCCTATGGCTACACCTTC. It translates to CASSSSGAYGYTF. The full variable domain, its missing parts supplied by reference TRBV7-6 and TRBJ1-2, is GAGVSQSPRYKVTKRGQDVALRCDPISGHVSLYWYRQALGQGPEFLTYFNYEAQQDKSGLPNDRFSAERPEGSISTLTIQRTEQRDSAMYRCASSSSGAYGYTFGSGTRLTVV.

The table lists this clone with a count of one. The chain uses TRBV7-9 and TRBJ1-5; no reliable D call. V was pared by 1 base and J by 5 bases, with 3 bases between. The germline V gene encodes CDR1 SEHNR and CDR2 FQNEAQ (reference sequence). The CDR3 covers 12 residues. The CDR3 nucleotides read TGTGCCAGCAGCTTAGACGATCAGCCCCAGCATTTT. This translates into CASSLDDQPQHF.

CDR3 bases: TGTGCCAGCAGCTTAGCTTCTAGCTGGTCTGCGACCCAGTACTTC. Encoded protein: CASSLASSWSATQYF. This chain uses TRBV13 with TRBJ2-5; D is possibly TRBD2 (5 bases). The CDR3 runs 15 residues. Germline CDR1 and CDR2: PRHDT and FYEKMQ (reference sequence). Deletions cut 1 base from V and 7 bases from J, with 16 bases between. Filled out from reference TRBV13 and TRBJ2-5, the complete variable domain reads AAGVIQSPRHLIKEKRETATLKCYPIPRHDTVYWYQQGPGQDPQFLISFYEKMQSDKGSIPDRFSAQQFSDYHSELNMSSLELGDSALYFCASSLASSWSATQYFGPGTRLLVL.

The genes are TRBV27 and TRBJ1-4; 10 bases are shared with TRBD1. The germline V gene has CDR1 MNHEY and CDR2 SMNVEV (reference sequence). CDR3 length: 16 amino acids. With 4 bases clipped from V and 7 bases from J, the junction kept 9 bases outside the gene matches. The CDR3 is CASSYRTGGFLEKLFF. Written as DNA, the CDR3 is TGTGCCAGCAGTTACCGGACAGGGGGTTTTCTTGAAAAACTGTTTTTT.

J is TRBJ2-7 and V is TRBV6-5; D call uncertain. The length of the CDR3 is 14 residues. Per germline, CDR1 MNHEY and CDR2 SVGAGI. The V and J ends lost 4 bases and 0 bases respectively, with 10 bases between them. The CDR3 DNA reads as TGTGCCAGCAGTTTGCAGGTTAACTCCTACGAGCAGTACTTC. Amino acids: CASSLQVNSYEQYF.

J is TRBJ1-1 and V is TRBV5-1; TRBD1 is a possible D gene (5 bases). This CDR3 has 12 residues. V shed 7 bases and J shed 8 bases, with 15 bases lying between them. Germline V gene lookup returns CDR1 SGHRS and CDR2 YFSETQ. This CDR3 is CASSGGSLEAFF. The CDR3 bases are TGCGCCAGCTCTGGGGGGTCTTTGGAAGCTTTCTTT.

This clone was counted once. This rearrangement joins TRBV12-5 to TRBJ2-4; D uncertain. This CDR3 comprises 12 residues. The germline V gene has CDR1 LGHNT and CDR2 FRNRAP. Trimming took 5 bases from V and 5 from J, leaving 7 bases between them. The CDR3 nucleotides are TGTGCTAGTGGTAATGGGGAAAACATTCAGTACTTC. This gives the protein CASGNGENIQYF. Full variable domain (missing parts from reference TRBV12-5 and TRBJ2-4): DARVTQTPRHKVTEMGQEVTMRCQPILGHNTVFWYRQTMMQGLELLAYFRNRAPLDDSGMPKDRFSAEMPDATLATLKIQPSEPRDSAVYFCASGNGENIQYFGAGTRLSVL.

V is TRBV7-7 and J is TRBJ2-2; D is perhaps TRBD2 (6 bases). The CDR3 loop spans 13 amino acids. Per germline, CDR1 SSHAT and CDR2 FNYEAQ (reference sequence). CDR3 loop: CATLDYSTGELFF. CDR3 DNA sequence: TGTGCTACCCTGGACTACTCAACCGGGGAGCTGTTTTTT. Full variable domain (rest looked up from reference TRBV7-7 and TRBJ2-2): GAGVSQSPRYKVTKRGQDVTLRCDPISSHATLYWYQQALGQGPEFLTYFNYEAQPDKSGLPSDRFSAERPEGSISTLTIQRTEQRDSAMYRCATLDYSTGELFFGEGSRLTVL.

The gene calls are TRBV4-3 and TRBJ2-3; D unclear. CDR3 length: 13 residues. Between the trimmed V and J ends, which lost 3 bases and 2 bases, there was a span of 6 bases. CDR1 and CDR2 (germline): LGHNA, YSLEER. The DNA of the CDR3 is TGCGCCAGCAGCCACGTATTCACAGATACGCAGTATTTT. This translates into CASSHVFTDTQYF.